The 14 T cell receptor beta chains below come from one sample, sequenced in a study of post-analysis software for immune sequencing data. Study-wide results and caveats: A few TRBV segments (TRBV5-6, TRBV5-1 and TRBV20-1 among them) occurred more frequently in patients than in controls.

Presence of unique molecular identifiers characterized the TCR beta cDNA libraries. TCRdb used MiXCR to reprocess the PCR reads, holding one entry per CDR3 protein. The sample records around 400,000 distinct CDR3 sequences, approximately 42% being singletons. Their antigen targets remain unknown. What was sequenced was blood. The source of these receptors is a girl aged 2 to 10 with multiple sclerosis.

This clonotype turned up a few times. V is TRBV29-1 and J is TRBJ2-7, with D possibly matching TRBD2 (6 bases). From germline, CDR1 is SQVTM and CDR2 ANQGSEA. CDR3 length: 13 residues. The CDR3 DNA reads TGCAGTTATGGGACTGCCGGCTCCTACGAGCAGTACTTC. Translating it yields CSYGTAGSYEQYF.

This clonotype appeared a few times. The CDR3 region has the DNA TGCAGTGCTAGAGAGCGCGGCGGCCCCCTCGAGCAGTACTTC. Protein: CSARERGGPLEQYF. V usage is TRBV20-1 and J usage is TRBJ2-7; D uncertain. The CDR3 totals 14 residues. With 0 bases removed from V and 6 bases from J, the gap between germline ends came to 15 bases. Germline assignment: CDR1 DFQATT and CDR2 SNEGSKA (reference sequence).

V usage is TRBV29-1 and J usage is TRBJ2-7; 12 bases map to TRBD2. V lost 7 bases, J lost 1 base, and 14 bases stayed unmatched. This CDR3 spans 17 amino acids. The germline V gene encodes CDR1 SQVTM and CDR2 ANQGSEA. CDR3 loop: CSAVGGASGRASYEQYF. CDR3 DNA sequence: TGCAGCGCAGTCGGGGGTGCTAGCGGGAGGGCGTCCTACGAGCAGTACTTC.

The V gene is TRBV25-1, the J gene TRBJ1-1; D not resolved. The V end lost 2 bases, the J end lost 9 bases, and 10 bases lay between the germline ends. Germline V gene sequence: CDR1 MGHDK, CDR2 SYGVNS. The CDR3 totals 12 residues. In nucleotides, the CDR3 is TGTGCCAGCAGTGAACAGACCAGGAAAGCTTTCTTT. The encoded protein is CASSEQTRKAFF.

The V and J genes are TRBV10-2 and TRBJ1-5; a weak D match, TRBD1 (6 bases). Trimming left V 5 bases short and J 2 bases short, with 13 bases between. The CDR3 loop spans 15 amino acids. In germline, CDR1 is WSHSY, CDR2 SAAADI. CDR3 sequence reads: CASSNAGAGNQPQHF. CDR3 in DNA: TGCGCCAGCAGTAACGCAGGGGCCGGCAATCAGCCCCAGCATTTT.

This clonotype has a handful of counts. The CDR3 protein is CSVVLQGPYEQYF. The CDR3 coding sequence is TGCAGCGTTGTCCTCCAGGGTCCCTACGAGCAGTACTTC. The V gene is TRBV29-1, the J gene TRBJ2-7, with D perhaps TRBD1 (5 bases). Trimming left V 4 bases short and J 2 bases short, with 12 bases between. The CDR3 is 13 amino acids. CDR1 is SQVTM and CDR2 is ANQGSEA in the germline V gene.

On this clonotype itself: One end of the junction varies from germline; a read error may be responsible. The chain carries TRBV10-3 and TRBJ1-2, with unresolved D. The CDR3 is made up of 13 amino acids. CDR1 and CDR2 from the germline V gene are ENHRY and SYGVKD. For the CDR3, the DNA is TGTGCCATCCGTGGGGTCCTGAACTATGGCCACACCTTC. Translation: CAIRGVLNYGHTF.

The chain couples TRBV25-1 to TRBJ2-3; 9 nucleotides agree with TRBD2. The CDR3 length is 19 residues. Trimming took 4 bases from V and 0 from J; bases not matched to a gene: 14. The germline V gene has CDR1 MGHDK and CDR2 SYGVNS. CDR3 sequence (DNA): TGTGCCAGCAGTGCTACCATAATTCGGACTAGCGAGAGCACAGATACGCAGTATTTT. This translates into CASSATIIRTSESTDTQYF.

The chain carries TRBV3-1 and TRBJ2-1; TRBD1 might be the D (6 bases). The CDR3 loop spans 13 amino acids. CDR1 and CDR2 (germline): LGHDT, YNNKEL (reference sequence). V was trimmed by 4 bases and J by 6 bases, leaving 10 bases between them. The CDR3 loop reads CASSRRTANEQFF. The CDR3 DNA is TGTGCCAGCAGCCGACGGACAGCCAATGAGCAGTTCTTC.

The chain links TRBV20-1 to TRBJ1-1; 8 bases match TRBD1. Germline V lookup: CDR1 DFQATT, CDR2 SNEGSKA (reference sequence). This CDR3 region has 14 residues. V was clipped by 2 bases and J by 4 bases; unmatched bases: 6. DNA for the CDR3: TGCAGTGCTAGATCCGGACAGGGTCTCACTGAAGCTTTCTTT. It encodes CSARSGQGLTEAFF.

As DNA, the CDR3 is TGTGCCAGCAGTTACGCGGGAGGCTCCTACAATGAGCAGTTCTTC. Translating it yields CASSYAGGSYNEQFF. The chain uses TRBV6-2 or TRBV6-3 and TRBJ2-1, with TRBD2 matching 8 bases. The CDR3 length is 15 residues. Losses at the gene ends were 2 bases for V and 0 bases for J; bases not matched to a gene: 0. CDR1 is MNHEY, CDR2 SVGEGT, per germline.

The chain is built from TRBV20-1 and TRBJ2-1, with 7 nucleotides matching TRBD2. Trimming removed 6 bases from V and 1 base from J; junction bases left unmatched: 12. CDR1 and CDR2 (germline): DFQATT, SNEGSKA (reference sequence). This CDR3 spans 16 amino acids. CDR3 amino acids: CSALLWGGESYNEQFF. The DNA for the CDR3 is TGCAGTGCGTTACTTTGGGGGGGGGAGTCCTACAATGAGCAGTTCTTC.

This clonotype has a single count. V usage is TRBV29-1 and J usage is TRBJ1-1; unclear D gene. CDR3 length: 12 amino acids. Trimming left V 4 bases short and J 1 base short, with 7 bases between. Germline loops: CDR1 SQVTM, CDR2 ANQGSEA. The CDR3 loop reads CSVGKGNTEAFF. In DNA form, the CDR3 reads TGCAGCGTTGGAAAAGGGAACACTGAAGCTTTCTTT.

Regarding this clonotype: Because it lacks the conserved phenylalanine or tryptophan at the end, this CDR3 is likely a read error. The V and J genes are TRBV12-3 or TRBV12-4 and TRBJ2-3, with TRBD2 matching 14 bases. The V gene end was trimmed by 6 bases and the J gene end by 0 bases; junction bases not matched to a gene: 11. This CDR3 contains 19 residues. The CDR3 DNA is TGTGCCAGCAGACACAAACTCGGACTAGCGGGGGGAAGCACAGATACGCAGTATTCT. Translated: CASRHKLGLAGGSTDTQYS.